This TCR beta chain appears in the sequencing data of a study of a mutant IDH1 vaccine in newly diagnosed glioma. Across the whole study: Patients got radiotherapy, temozolomide, or both beforehand, and most got both.

Details on this clone: What it binds is not known.

Described time point: week 35, safety follow-up. With topical imiquimod, each dose of the vaccine consisted of 300 ug of mutant IDH1 20-mer peptide. The method was immunoSEQ multiplex PCR; TCRdb's version includes in-frame clones alone and lacks a portion of them. Here the sample spans roughly 50,000 clones, under 85% being singletons. The CDR3 is 14 amino acids. Trimming cost V 4 bases and J 3 bases, with 12 bases left between them. From germline, CDR1 is MGHRA and CDR2 YSYEKL. Sequencing used PBMCs, obtained from a glioma patient whose treatment included an IDH1 peptide vaccine. The chain recombines TRBV4-1 with TRBJ2-5; tentatively, D is TRBD2 (5 bases). The receptor was isolated from a man aged 40-50 years with glioma. DNA of the CDR3: TGCGCCAGCAGCCCAACACCAGCGGAAGAGACCCAGTACTTC. This codes for CASSPTPAEETQYF.